The T cell receptor beta chain under discussion was sequenced for a study of T cell responses to AZD1222 COVID-19 vaccine. Study-wide results and limits: At 160-218 and 743-854, vaccine-associated CD4 TCRs were dominant, and they spanned spike. Donors, mostly white British, included more females; clonal diversity was possibly underestimated.

Using immunoSEQ multiplex PCR, the repertoire was profiled, and TCRdb retains in-frame clones only, with some absent. Here the sample spans approximately 110,000 clones, roughly 87% being singletons. About this clone: As yet, its antigen is unknown.

The source material was peripheral blood, sampled on day 0 of AZD1222 vaccination. This sequence was found in an adult in good health.

The CDR3 coding sequence is TGCGCCAGCAGCTTGGCGACAGTCCCCTACGAGCAGTACTTC. It translates to CASSLATVPYEQYF. V gene TRBV5-1 combines with J gene TRBJ2-7, with D maybe TRBD1 (5 bases). The germline V gene encodes CDR1 SGHRS and CDR2 YFSETQ. The CDR3 totals 14 residues. Trimming took 0 bases from V and 2 from J, leaving 9 bases between them.